This entry concerns a single TCR beta chain. What it binds is unknown. The V gene's germline CDR1 is MDHEN and CDR2 SYDVKM. This CDR3 is 15 amino acids long. The data derive from a study of monozygotic twins with inflammatory bowel disease. Each CDR3 protein gets one entry in TCRdb, which reprocessed the 5' RACE reads and gives no DNA. Here the sample table reports under 130,000 distinct CDR3 sequences. Isolation of total RNA was performed on whole blood, with no prior T cell sorting. Study-wide results and caveats: No detectable difference in repertoire similarity separated concordant from discordant twins, possibly as a result of limited power.

Sequenced input: blood. The chain employs TRBV28 and TRBJ1-1; the TRBD1 assignment by TCRdb is unverifiable without DNA. The TCR originated in a human donor with ulcerative colitis or Crohn's disease, or a healthy co-twin of an affected twin (not recorded which). CDR3 protein: CASSVTGTGGTEAFF.